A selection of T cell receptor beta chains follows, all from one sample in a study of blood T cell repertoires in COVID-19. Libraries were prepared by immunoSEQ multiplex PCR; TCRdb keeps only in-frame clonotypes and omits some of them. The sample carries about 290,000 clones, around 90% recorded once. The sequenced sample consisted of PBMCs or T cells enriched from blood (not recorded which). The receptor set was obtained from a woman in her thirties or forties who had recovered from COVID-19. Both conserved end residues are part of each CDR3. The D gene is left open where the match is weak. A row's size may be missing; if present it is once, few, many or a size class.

CDR3 DNA: TGTGCCAGCAGATACTACAGGGAAGGTGGCTACACCTTC
CDR3 protein: CASRYYREGGYTF
V gene: TRBV6-5
D gene: .
J gene: TRBJ1-2
clone size: .

CDR3 DNA: TGCAGCGTCATGGGGGGGGCGGGGAGCAATCAGCCCCAGCATTTT
CDR3 protein: CSVMGGAGSNQPQHF
V gene: TRBV29-1
D gene: .
J gene: TRBJ1-5
clone size: many

CDR3 DNA: TGCGCCAGCAGCCTACAGGGGGCTTATAATTCACCCCTCCACTTT
CDR3 protein: CASSLQGAYNSPLHF
V gene: TRBV4-1
D gene: TRBD1
J gene: TRBJ1-6
clone size: .

CDR3 DNA: TGTGCCATCAGTGAGGGCCCGGGGGCGGGAGCAGATACGCAGTATTTT
CDR3 protein: CAISEGPGAGADTQYF
V gene: TRBV10-3
D gene: .
J gene: TRBJ2-3
clone size: .

CDR3 DNA: TGCGCCAGCAGCAATCGCGGTAGCGGAGGAGAGACCCAGTACTTC
CDR3 protein: CASSNRGSGGETQYF
V gene: TRBV5-1
D gene: .
J gene: TRBJ2-5
clone size: .

CDR3 DNA: TGTGCCAGCAGCACGGGACAGGCTGGGGATACGCAGTATTTT
CDR3 protein: CASSTGQAGDTQYF
V gene: TRBV5-8
D gene: TRBD1
J gene: TRBJ2-3
clone size: few

CDR3 DNA: TGTGCCTGGAGTGTGCAGGGTGCTAACATTCAGTACTTC
CDR3 protein: CAWSVQGANIQYF
V gene: TRBV30
D gene: .
J gene: TRBJ2-4
clone size: .

CDR3 DNA: TGTGCCAGCAGTTACGTCAGAAATGAAAAACTGTTTTTT
CDR3 protein: CASSYVRNEKLFF
V gene: TRBV6-5
D gene: .
J gene: TRBJ1-4
clone size: .

CDR3 DNA: TGTGCTAGCACCTCCGGGGAGACCCAGTACTTC
CDR3 protein: CASTSGETQYF
V gene: TRBV7-7
D gene: .
J gene: TRBJ2-5
clone size: once

CDR3 DNA: TGTGCCAGTAGTTTTGAGGGAGACGGATATGGCAATGAGCAGTTCTTC
CDR3 protein: CASSFEGDGYGNEQFF
V gene: TRBV19
D gene: .
J gene: TRBJ2-1
clone size: .

CDR3 DNA: TGTGCCAGCAGCTTAGAGCTGATCACCGGGGAGCTGTTTTTT
CDR3 protein: CASSLELITGELFF
V gene: TRBV7-2
D gene: .
J gene: TRBJ2-2
clone size: .

CDR3 DNA: TGTGCCACCAGTGACTCGGGTAGCGGTAAGAATGAGCAGTTCTTC
CDR3 protein: CATSDSGSGKNEQFF
V gene: TRBV24-1
D gene: .
J gene: TRBJ2-1
clone size: .

CDR3 DNA: TGTGCCAGTACCACTAGCGGGAGAGGTTACAATGAGCAGTTCTTC
CDR3 protein: CASTTSGRGYNEQFF
V gene: TRBV19
D gene: TRBD2
J gene: TRBJ2-1
clone size: .

CDR3 DNA: TGTGCCAGCAGTTCATTTCTTAGGGGGAGATCACCCCTCCACTTT
CDR3 protein: CASSSFLRGRSPLHF
V gene: TRBV27
D gene: .
J gene: TRBJ1-6
clone size: .